This T cell receptor beta chain derives from a study of identical twins listed by TCRdb under 2016. With respect to the entire study: TCR alpha and beta repertoires from monozygotic twins, unrelated adults of various ages and cord blood were deep-sequenced to test whether fetal clonotypes persist. To rule out contamination, the twin experiments were replicated at different times with different library preparation protocols. General study outcomes and caveats: Invariant T cells such as MAIT and iNKT could partly confound zero-insertion analyses, although diverse VJ usage argued against such confounding for most clonotypes. Fewer insertions were carried by abundant cord blood beta clonotypes; a weaker similar trend was observed in young adult naive repertoires, while no such trend was observed in memory repertoires. Out-of-frame TCR alpha sharing in monozygotic twins was systematically underestimated by recombination models, whereas sharing between unrelated individuals was in agreement with the recombination models. Out-of-frame TCR alpha sequences shared between twins showed an excess of low generation-probability sequences compared with coincidental sharing between unrelated individuals. Excess twin sharing in beta out-of-frame sequences was weaker because fewer shared sequences lowered the signal-to-noise ratio. Because the same donors could not be followed over many years, the conclusions relied on cross-sectional statistical analysis.

Preparation of the library involved 5' RACE. Sequenced on an Illumina HiSeq 2000. Template switching added a universal primer binding site, and the final cDNA carried a unique molecular identifier that allowed TCR cDNA molecules to be counted accurately. First-strand cDNA for TCR alpha and beta chains was synthesized from specific primers in the conserved constant-segment region. To control for contamination, each cDNA library was double barcoded with a SMART-Mk sample barcode plus Illumina barcodes. TruSeq adapter sequences, together with Illumina sample barcodes, were added in two successive PCR steps. The TCR alpha and beta cDNA libraries were sequenced on the Illumina HiSeq platform using custom primers. As for the original processing: Unique molecular identifiers were extracted from raw reads with MiGEC, and CDR3 positions were determined with MiXCR. For each individual, recombination models were inferred using an EM algorithm with the repgenHMM and IGoR tools. Shared clonotypes were analyzed with the tcR package in R, and sharing was normalized by the product of cloneset sizes. Out-of-frame nonproductive sequences were analyzed to study raw recombination free of thymic and clonal selection effects. TCRdb trimmed public reads at Q25 via fastp, called clones via MiXCR and kept in-frame beta chains. Rows with one shared CDR3 protein collapse into an entry with the most common genes and DNA. The V and J calls come from TCRdb's annotation, not from the publication. This sample gives some 690,000 distinct CDR3 sequences in total; about 20% of them show up just once. Around 4.4% of the sample is in the top ten clones.

The CDR3 holds 16 amino acids from the cysteine to the phenylalanine. Here the CDR3 DNA is all that survives: 48 bases in frame from base 1. Clipping removes 4 bases from V and 0 bases from J, with 7 as the unmatched junction base count. The germline V gene yields SGHRS for CDR1 and YFSETQ for CDR2. This clonotype was detected only a few times. The antigen it recognizes is unknown. The input lacks base qualities; no much larger clone sits a single base away. Only healthy Caucasian donors were included. Three pairs of female monozygotic twins, all aged roughly 18 to 29 years, made up the twin cohort. RNA for TCR libraries was isolated from peripheral blood mononuclear cells. The same sample was also used in a study of T cells expressing NK-cell markers. As that second study puts it: Three sorted T-cell subsets (CD3+CD56+NKG2C+, CD3+CD56+NKG2C- and CD3+CD56-NKG2C+) from roughly 8 donors had their TCR beta-chain repertoires profiled. Among the eight sequenced donors, only one was HCMV-seronegative, while the other seven were HCMV-seropositive. To restrict sorting to alphabetaTCR-expressing T cells, an anti-gammadeltaTCR antibody was added in several experiments. For several donors, the dominant CD3+CD56+NKG2C+ clonotypes were among the top 10 CD8+ clonotypes and accounted for roughly 1.0-7.5% of CD8+ T cells. Those dominant clonotypes were again the most abundant among CD3+CD56-NKG2C+ cells in several donors, at roughly 28.3-60.1%. Whether the expanded NKG2C-expressing T cell clones were specific for HCMV antigens was left unclear. All eight donors whose samples were sequenced were randomly selected healthy volunteers, three of them men and five women. HCMV-specific IgG was detected in serum with a commercial ELISA kit to determine HCMV serostatus. For more than five donors, bulk peripheral blood T-cell repertoires were additionally sequenced from unsorted PBMC. MIGEC was used to demultiplex reads and group the reads by UMI, and MiTCR was used to assemble and quantify clonotypes. To exclude erroneous sequences, only TCR cDNA sequences supported by at least two reads were retained. The tcR package was used for downstream repertoire analysis, and clonotypes were matched between fractions using CDR3 nucleotide sequence together with V segment. VDJmatch was used to annotate antigen specificity against VDJdb, with one amino acid substitution in CDR3 allowed.

Specimen: PBMCs. The receptor was derived from a woman between 18 and 30 years old in good health. The rearrangement combines TRBV5-1 with TRBJ2-1, and TRBD2 matches 7 of the central bases. CDR3 sequence: CASSRDPGGSYNEQFF. The sequenced DNA: TGCGCCAGCAGCCGGGACCCGGGGGGCTCCTACAATGAGCAGTTCTTC.